The next 16 T cell receptor beta chains were all read from a single sample in a study of glioma-infiltrating T cells. TCR alpha and beta CDR3 regions were amplified from RNA using iRepertoire nested multiplex PCR. TCRdb reprocessed the multiplex PCR reads with MiXCR, giving one entry per CDR3 protein. The sample has fewer than 110,000 distinct CDR3 sequences; less than 30% are singletons. The sample taken for sequencing was glioma tissue, nonneoplastic brain tissue, or PBMCs (not recorded which). These receptors were obtained from a human donor with low-grade glioma or glioblastoma, undergoing nonglioma brain surgery, or in good health (not recorded which).

This clonotype was recorded a few times. The chain has TRBV2 and TRBJ2-7; unclear D gene. The ends were cut back, 3 bases at V and 4 bases at J, with 10 bases in the middle. This CDR3 region has 13 residues. Germline V lookup: CDR1 SNHLY, CDR2 FYNNEI. The DNA of the CDR3 is TGTGCCAGCAGTGATGGCGGCCAGTACGAGCAGTACTTC. Protein product: CASSDGGQYEQYF.

As to this clonotype: A read error is possible here, since a much larger clone lies one base away. The V and J genes are TRBV2 and TRBJ2-3; TRBD1 matches at 8 bases. The CDR3 has 13 amino acids. Germline CDR1 and CDR2: SNHLY and FYNNEI. CDR3 region: CASRTGSKDTQYF. CDR3 in DNA: TGTGCCAGTCGGACAGGGAGCAAAGATACGCAGTATTTT.

This clonotype was seen more than once but under ten times. This sequence joins TRBV29-1 and TRBJ2-5; 12 nucleotides line up with TRBD2. This CDR3 has 15 residues. The V segment lost 6 bases and the J segment 5 bases; nucleotides outside the gene matches: 10. From germline, CDR1 is SQVTM and CDR2 ANQGSEA. The CDR3 sequence is CSVILAGGSLETQYF. The CDR3 DNA reads as TGCAGCGTGATCCTAGCGGGGGGGAGTCTCGAGACCCAGTACTTC.

This clonotype was found many times. The chain is built from TRBV12-3 or TRBV12-4 and TRBJ2-3; no firm D call. Trimming took off 3 bases at V and 0 bases at J, with 4 bases between the two ends. CDR3 length equals 13 residues. CDR3 nucleotides: TGTGCCAGCAGTTTGGCAAGCACAGATACGCAGTATTTT. Translation gives CASSLASTDTQYF.

This clonotype was counted at least ten times. V and J are TRBV27 and TRBJ2-7; D not resolved. Germline V gives CDR1 MNHEY, CDR2 SMNVEV (reference sequence). Trimming took 4 bases from V and 2 from J, leaving 12 bases between them. The CDR3 totals 14 residues. The CDR3 loop reads CASSSPGGTYEQYF. In DNA, the CDR3 is TGTGCCAGCAGTTCCCCTGGCGGAACCTACGAGCAGTACTTC.

The chain links TRBV5-4 to TRBJ1-5, with 8 bases fitting TRBD1. This CDR3 has 15 residues. Trimming took 4 bases from V and 3 from J; bases not matched to a gene: 6. Per germline, CDR1 SGHNT and CDR2 YYREEE (reference sequence). The CDR3 reads CASSRGTGHNQPQHF. The CDR3 DNA sequence: TGTGCCAGCAGCCGGGGGACAGGACACAATCAGCCCCAGCATTTT.

The table lists this clonotype with a count of one. This may be a read error, as it is one base from a much larger clone. The genes are TRBV6-5 and TRBJ2-7; unclear D gene. The CDR3 covers 14 residues. Per germline, CDR1 MNHEY and CDR2 SVGAGI. Here the CDR3 reads CAGSEVVLEYEQYF. CDR3 nucleotides: TGTGCCGGCAGTGAAGTGGTTTTGGAGTACGAGCAGTACTTC.

The table lists this clonotype with many counts. V gene TRBV6-4 combines with J gene TRBJ2-3; D is unresolved. Trimming removed 2 bases from V and 5 bases from J, with 14 bases in between. This CDR3 has 15 amino acids. Germline V gene data show CDR1 as MRHNA and CDR2 as SNTAGT. The CDR3: CASSDQGLALDTQYF. CDR3 nucleotide sequence: TGTGCCAGCAGTGACCAAGGGCTCGCCTTAGATACGCAGTATTTT.

As regards this clonotype: This may be a read error, as it is one base from a much larger clone. This chain uses TRBV6-6 with TRBJ1-5, with a tentative D call TRBD1 (6 bases). Trimming took 2 bases from V and 15 from J, leaving 20 bases between them. CDR1 and CDR2 from the germline V gene are MNHNY and SVGAGI (reference sequence). The CDR3 covers 14 residues. The CDR3 protein is CASSYEGVDLTRHF. The CDR3, as DNA: TGTGCCAGCAGTTACGAGGGGGTAGATTTAACCCGGCATTTT.

The chain recombines TRBV29-1 with TRBJ1-2; D gene ambiguous. V dropped 3 bases and J dropped 8 bases, with 7 bases sitting between them. CDR1 is SQVTM, CDR2 ANQGSEA, per germline. The CDR3 covers 10 residues. CDR3 residues: CSVDQMGYTF. DNA of the CDR3: TGCAGCGTTGATCAGATGGGCTACACCTTC. Complete variable domain (other parts from reference TRBV29-1 and TRBJ1-2): SAVISQKPSRDICQRGTSLTIQCQVDSQVTMMFWYRQQPGQSLTLIATANQGSEATYESGFVIDKFPISRPNLTFSTLTVSNMSPEDSSIYLCSVDQMGYTFGSGTRLTVV.

The V and J genes are TRBV18 and TRBJ2-5; 7 nucleotides match TRBD1. The CDR3 totals 14 residues. V shed 3 bases, J shed 5 bases, and the junction held 6 bases outside the gene matches. Per the germline V gene, CDR1 is KGHSH and CDR2 is LQKENI. CDR3 in amino acids: CASSPRTGKETQYF. In DNA, the CDR3 is TGTGCCAGCTCACCTCGGACAGGCAAGGAGACCCAGTACTTC.

This clonotype has at least ten counts. The chain couples TRBV28 to TRBJ2-1, with 13 bases fitting TRBD2. With 4 bases clipped from V and 7 bases from J, the junction kept 4 bases outside the gene matches. Per germline, CDR1 MDHEN and CDR2 SYDVKM. The CDR3 is 15 residues long. The CDR3 nucleotides read TGTGCCAGCAGTTCGCCGGGACTAGCGGGAAATGAGCAGTTCTTC. As protein: CASSSPGLAGNEQFF.

This clonotype was seen repeatedly, ten times or more. DNA for the CDR3: TGTGCCAGCAGTCGCCGGGACACCCGGAGCTCCTATAATTCACCCCTCCACTTT. Residues: CASSRRDTRSSYNSPLHF. The chain joins TRBV6-1 to TRBJ1-6; TRBD1 is a possible D gene (6 bases). The CDR3 runs 18 residues. Germline V gene lookup returns CDR1 MNHNS and CDR2 SASEGT. The V gene lost 5 bases and the J gene lost 0 bases, with 17 bases spanning the gap.

This clonotype was seen only a few times. The chain uses TRBV11-1 and TRBJ2-5; D might be TRBD1 (6 bases). Germline CDR1 is SGHAT and CDR2 is FQDESV (reference sequence). V shed 5 bases and J shed 1 base, with 14 bases lying between them. This CDR3 has 15 amino acids. The CDR3 region has the DNA TGTGCCAGCAGCCAATGGGGACAATCCCAAGAGACCCAGTACTTC. Protein: CASSQWGQSQETQYF.

This clonotype has a handful of counts. CDR3 in amino acids: CASSLDRRGGSDEQFF. DNA of the CDR3: TGTGCCAGCAGCTTAGATAGGAGGGGGGGCTCGGATGAGCAGTTCTTC. The chain couples TRBV11-2 to TRBJ2-1, with D perhaps matching TRBD2 (7 bases). The V end was cut by 0 bases, the J end by 8 bases, with 17 bases between. The CDR3 runs to 16 residues. From germline, CDR1 is SGHAT and CDR2 FQNNGV.

The chain's CDR3 is CASSSRLASETEQYF. The CDR3 region has the DNA TGTGCCAGCAGCTCCCGACTGGCGTCCGAGACTGAGCAGTACTTC. The genes are TRBV7-2 and TRBJ2-5; D uncertain. This CDR3 region has 15 residues. Germline CDR1 and CDR2: SGHTA and FQGNSA. The V end lost 4 bases, the J end lost 11 bases, and 23 bases lay between the germline ends.